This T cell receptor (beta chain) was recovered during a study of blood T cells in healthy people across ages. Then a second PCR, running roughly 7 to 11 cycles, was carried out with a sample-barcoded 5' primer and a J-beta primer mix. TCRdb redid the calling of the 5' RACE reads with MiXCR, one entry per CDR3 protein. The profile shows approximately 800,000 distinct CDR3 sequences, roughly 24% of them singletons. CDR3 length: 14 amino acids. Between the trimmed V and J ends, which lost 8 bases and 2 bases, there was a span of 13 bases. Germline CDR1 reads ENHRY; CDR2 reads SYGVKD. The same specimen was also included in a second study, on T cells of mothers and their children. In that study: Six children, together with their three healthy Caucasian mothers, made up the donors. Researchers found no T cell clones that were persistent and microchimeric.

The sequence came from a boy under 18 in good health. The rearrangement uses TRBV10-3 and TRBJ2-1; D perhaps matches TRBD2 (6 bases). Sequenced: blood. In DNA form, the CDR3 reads TGTGCCATCGCTGGGACTGTAGCCTACAATGAGCAGTTCTTC. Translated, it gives CAIAGTVAYNEQFF.